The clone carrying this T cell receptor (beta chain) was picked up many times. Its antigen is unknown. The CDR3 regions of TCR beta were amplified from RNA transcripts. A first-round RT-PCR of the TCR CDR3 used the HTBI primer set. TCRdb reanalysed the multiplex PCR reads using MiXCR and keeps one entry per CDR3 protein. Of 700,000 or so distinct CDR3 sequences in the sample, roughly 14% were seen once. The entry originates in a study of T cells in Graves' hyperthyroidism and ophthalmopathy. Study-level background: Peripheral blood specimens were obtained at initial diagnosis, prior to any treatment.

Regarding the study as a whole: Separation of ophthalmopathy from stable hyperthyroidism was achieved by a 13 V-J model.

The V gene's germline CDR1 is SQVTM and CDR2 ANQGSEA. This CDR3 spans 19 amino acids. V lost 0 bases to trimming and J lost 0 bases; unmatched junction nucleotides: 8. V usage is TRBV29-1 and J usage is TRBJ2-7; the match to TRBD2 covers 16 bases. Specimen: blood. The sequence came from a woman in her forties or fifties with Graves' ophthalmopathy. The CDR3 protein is CSVEDLGGLAGGASYEQYF. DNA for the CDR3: TGCAGCGTTGAAGATTTAGGGGGACTAGCGGGAGGGGCCTCCTACGAGCAGTACTTC.